This T cell receptor (beta chain) emerged from a study of T-cell reconstitution after alpha-beta-depleted transplantation in children. Per the germline V gene, CDR1 is DFQATT and CDR2 is SNEGSKA (reference sequence). V lost 2 bases and J 10 bases, leaving 19 bases between the germline ends. The CDR3 loop spans 14 amino acids. The study, taken as a whole, reports: At one year after transplant, newly produced T cells mostly accounted for T-cell counts and diversity.

Preparing the TCRbeta library involved the use of unique molecular identifiers. TCRdb reprocessed the PCR reads via MiXCR and lists one record per CDR3 protein. The sample records approximately 630,000 distinct CDR3 sequences, 10% to 15% being singletons. Of note for this clonotype: Its matching antigen is unknown.

Sequenced material: PBMCs, taken before TCRalphabeta/CD19-depleted stem cell transplant. The TCR was taken from a girl between 2 and 10 years old with congenital amegakaryocytic thrombocytopenia, due to receive a stem cell transplant. The chain carries TRBV20-1 and TRBJ2-3, with unresolved D. The CDR3 nucleotides read TGCAGTGCTAGAAATAATTGGGTGTTGGATGCGCAGTATTTT. The encoded protein is CSARNNWVLDAQYF.